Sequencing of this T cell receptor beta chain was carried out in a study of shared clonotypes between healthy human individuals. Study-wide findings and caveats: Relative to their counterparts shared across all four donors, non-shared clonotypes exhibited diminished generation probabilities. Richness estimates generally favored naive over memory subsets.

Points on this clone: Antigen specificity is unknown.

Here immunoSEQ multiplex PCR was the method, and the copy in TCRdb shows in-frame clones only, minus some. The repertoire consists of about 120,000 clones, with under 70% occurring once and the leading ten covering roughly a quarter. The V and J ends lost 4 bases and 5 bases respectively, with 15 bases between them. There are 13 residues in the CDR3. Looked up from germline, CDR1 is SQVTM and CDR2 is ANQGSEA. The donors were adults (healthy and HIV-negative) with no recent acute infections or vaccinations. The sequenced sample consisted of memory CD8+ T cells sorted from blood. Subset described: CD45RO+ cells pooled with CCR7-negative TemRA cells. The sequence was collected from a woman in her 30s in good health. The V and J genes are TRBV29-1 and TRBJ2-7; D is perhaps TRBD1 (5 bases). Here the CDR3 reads CSVGPLGADEQYF. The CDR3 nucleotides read TGCAGCGTTGGGCCCCTTGGGGCTGACGAGCAGTACTTC.